These 8 T cell receptor beta chains originate from one sample sequenced in a study of T cells in Graves' hyperthyroidism and ophthalmopathy (dated by TCRdb to the late 2010s). Library preparation used multiplex PCR. Data came from an Illumina HiSeq 2000. Amplification of TCR beta CDR3 regions was carried out from RNA transcripts. The first round of RT-PCR for the TCR CDR3 was performed with the HTBI primer set and the Qiagen OneStep RT-PCR kit. TCRdb passed the public sequencing reads through fastp at Q25 and MiXCR, retaining productive beta sequences. All rows with the same CDR3 protein become a single entry with the most common DNA and genes. The sample profile shows some 510,000 distinct CDR3 sequences; 46% of them were found once. 8% to 8.5% of the sample comes from the top ten. The material sequenced was peripheral blood or thyroid tissue (not recorded which). These receptors were obtained from a woman younger than 30 with Graves' hyperthyroidism. Donor details come from another sample of the same person, matched by shared clones.

A note on this clonotype: Germline and junction disagree at one end, which may indicate a read error. J is TRBJ1-5 and V is TRBV20-1; maybe TRBD1 (5 bases). The CDR3 length is 14 residues. Germline V gene lookup returns CDR1 DFQATT and CDR2 SNEGSKA (reference sequence). The CDR3 here is CSARVGGWGQSQHF. The CDR3 bases are TGCAGTGCTAGAGTTGGGGGGTGGGGTCAGTCCCAGCATTTT.

J is TRBJ1-2 and V is TRBV15; tentative D call: TRBD1 (6 bases). V shed 0 bases and J shed 2 bases, with 10 bases lying between them. Germline values: CDR1 LNHNV, CDR2 YYDKDF (reference sequence). The CDR3 consists of 15 residues. Here the CDR3 reads CATSRDSRGNYGYTF. CDR3 coding DNA: TGTGCCACCAGCAGAGATTCCAGGGGAAACTATGGCTACACCTTC.

The chain employs TRBV19 and TRBJ1-1, with D maybe TRBD1 (6 bases). CDR3 length: 17 residues. V lost 6 bases and J lost 1, with 21 bases in between. Germline V gene sequence: CDR1 LNHDA, CDR2 SQIVND (reference sequence). CDR3 DNA sequence: TGTGCCAGTAGCTCCGGGCCAGGGGTATACAAGAACACTGAAGCTTTCTTT. Protein product: CASSSGPGVYKNTEAFF.

This clonotype was counted only a few times. The chain joins TRBV25-1 to TRBJ2-3; no clear D gene. V was shortened by 4 bases and J by 4 bases, with 12 bases between the two germline ends. Germline V lookup: CDR1 MGHDK, CDR2 SYGVNS. This CDR3 contains 14 residues. The CDR3 reads CASSAGFAADTQYF. The CDR3 coding sequence is TGTGCCAGCAGTGCCGGTTTCGCGGCAGATACGCAGTATTTT.

The chain links TRBV7-9 to TRBJ1-2, with D possibly TRBD1 on 5 matching bases. The CDR3 covers 14 residues. Trimming left V 5 bases short and J 8 bases short, with 18 bases between. Germline values: CDR1 SEHNR, CDR2 FQNEAQ (reference sequence). The CDR3 is CASSQERDRRGYTF. The CDR3 DNA reads TGTGCCAGCAGCCAAGAAAGGGACCGTCGGGGCTACACCTTC.

This clonotype was counted at least ten times. This chain uses TRBV2 with TRBJ2-7; 9 bases match TRBD1. Germline lookup yields CDR1 SNHLY and CDR2 FYNNEI. The CDR3 sequence is 14 residues long. The V gene end was trimmed by 4 bases and the J gene end by 5 bases; junction bases not matched to a gene: 6. CDR3 sequence reads: CASSADRGRDEQYF. CDR3 in DNA: TGTGCCAGCAGTGCCGACAGGGGGAGAGACGAGCAGTACTTC. Combining the CDR3 with reference TRBV2 and TRBJ2-7 gives the whole variable domain EPEVTQTPSHQVTQMGQEVILRCVPISNHLYFYWYRQILGQKVEFLVSFYNNEISEKSEIFDDQFSVERPDGSNFTLKIRSTKLEDSAMYFCASSADRGRDEQYFGPGTRLTVT.

The gene calls are TRBV9 and TRBJ2-7; perhaps TRBD2 as D (5 bases). V was trimmed by 0 bases and J by 6 bases, leaving 13 bases between them. The germline V gene has CDR1 SGDLS and CDR2 YYNGEE. The CDR3 covers 14 residues. In DNA, the CDR3 is TGTGCCAGCAGCGTAGACCCCCGAGCGGCCGAGCAGTACTTC. Its translation: CASSVDPRAAEQYF. Combining the CDR3 with reference TRBV9 and TRBJ2-7 gives the whole variable domain DSGVTQTPKHLITATGQRVTLRCSPRSGDLSVYWYQQSLDQGLQFLIQYYNGEERAKGNILERFSAQQFPDLHSELNLSSLELGDSALYFCASSVDPRAAEQYFGPGTRLTVT.

The chain joins TRBV9 to TRBJ1-6, with TRBD1 as a possible D gene (5 bases). The CDR3 spans 13 residues. With 3 bases removed from V and 5 bases from J, the gap between germline ends came to 6 bases. CDR1 and CDR2 from the germline V gene are SGDLS and YYNGEE. The CDR3 DNA sequence: TGTGCCAGCAGCGCGACAGATAATTCACCCCTCCACTTT. Residues: CASSATDNSPLHF.